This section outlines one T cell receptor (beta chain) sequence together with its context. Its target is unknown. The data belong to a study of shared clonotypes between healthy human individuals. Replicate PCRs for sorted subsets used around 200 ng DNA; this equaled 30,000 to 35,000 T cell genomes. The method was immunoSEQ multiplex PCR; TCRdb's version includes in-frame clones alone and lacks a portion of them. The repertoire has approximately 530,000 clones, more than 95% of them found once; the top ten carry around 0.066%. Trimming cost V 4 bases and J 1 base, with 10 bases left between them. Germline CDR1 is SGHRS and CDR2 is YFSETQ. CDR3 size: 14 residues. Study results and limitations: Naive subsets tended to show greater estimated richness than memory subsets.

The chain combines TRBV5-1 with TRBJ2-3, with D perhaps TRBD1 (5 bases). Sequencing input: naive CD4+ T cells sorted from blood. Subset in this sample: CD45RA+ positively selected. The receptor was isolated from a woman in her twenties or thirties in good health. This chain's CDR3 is CASSGRVGTDTQYF. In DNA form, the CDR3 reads TGCGCCAGCAGCGGCAGGGTGGGCACAGATACGCAGTATTTT. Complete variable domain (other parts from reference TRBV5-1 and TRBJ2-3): KAGVTQTPRYLIKTRGQQVTLSCSPISGHRSVSWYQQTPGQGLQFLFEYFSETQRNKGNFPGRFSGRQFSNSRSEMNVSTLELGDSALYLCASSGRVGTDTQYFGPGTRLTVL.